The TCR beta chain under discussion was sequenced for a study of control samples from healthy donors and cancer patients (dated by TCRdb to 2018 to 2020). About this clone: Its antigen remains unidentified. Base quality data are lacking; no much larger clone is found one base away.

The germline V gene gives CDR1 as SGHRS and CDR2 as YFSETQ. Clipping removes 0 bases from V and 5 bases from J, with 2 as the unmatched junction base count. The CDR3 has 14 amino acids, counting the end cysteine and phenylalanine. Here the CDR3 DNA is all that survives: 42 bases in frame from base 1. The method was the immunoSEQ multiplex PCR assay. Imported from immuneACCESS, the table was reduced by TCRdb to in-frame sequences with V and J called. These copies leave out some clones; in studies compared against another copy, an unresolved V gene accounts for under half, and the cause of the remainder is not known. This sample has about 100,000 clones in its table, and 70% to 90% of those were observed once. Of the sample, roughly a fifth is held by the ten largest clones.

The receptor chain draws on TRBV5-1 and TRBJ2-3; the junction holds 8 bases that match TRBD1. Sequenced material: blood. The clonotype originates from a man younger than 45 in good health. The DNA sequence follows: TGCGCCAGCAGCTTGGAGACAGGGGAAGATACGCAGTATTTT. Protein translation: CASSLETGEDTQYF. Full variable domain (CDR3 extended with the reference TRBV5-1 and TRBJ2-3 proteins): KAGVTQTPRYLIKTRGQQVTLSCSPISGHRSVSWYQQTPGQGLQFLFEYFSETQRNKGNFPGRFSGRQFSNSRSEMNVSTLELGDSALYLCASSLETGEDTQYFGPGTRLTVL.